These 15 T cell receptor beta chains share one sample of origin, sequenced in a study of identical twins. TCRdb re-called the 5' RACE reads through MiXCR, storing one row per CDR3 protein. The data show about 190,000 distinct CDR3 sequences, about 16% seen once. Another study also made use of these data, one on T cells expressing NK-cell markers.

Specimen: CD8+ T cells sorted from blood. These receptors were collected from a woman aged 18-29 years in good health.

The chain recombines TRBV5-6 with TRBJ2-1; weak D call: TRBD2 (6 bases). This CDR3 is 15 amino acids long. CDR1 SGHDT and CDR2 YYEEEE come from the germline V gene. V dropped 1 base and J dropped 7 bases, with 15 bases sitting between them. Here the CDR3 DNA reads TGTGCCAGCAGCTTGTTAGCGGAAGTCTGGAATGAGCAGTTCTTC. Its translation: CASSLLAEVWNEQFF. The full variable domain, in which reference TRBV5-6 and TRBJ2-1 provide the parts outside the CDR3, is DAGVTQSPTHLIKTRGQQVTLRCSPKSGHDTVSWYQQALGQGPQFIFQYYEEEERQRGNFPDRFSGHQFPNYSSELNVNALLLGDSALYLCASSLLAEVWNEQFFGPGTRLTVL.

This clonotype was observed a few times. The genes are TRBV6-5 and TRBJ2-2; 9 bases map to TRBD2. Germline V CDR1 and CDR2: MNHEY, SVGAGI. Trimming cost V 4 bases and J 4 bases; bases outside gene matches: 7. The CDR3 is 16 amino acids. CDR3 nucleotides: TGTGCCAGCAGTTCCGCGTCTAGCGGGACCACCGGGGAGCTGTTTTTT. This gives the protein CASSSASSGTTGELFF.

This clonotype appeared a few times. V is TRBV5-1 and J is TRBJ2-7; 7 nucleotides line up with TRBD1. With V trimmed by 0 bases and J by 6 bases, 6 bases remained unmatched. Germline CDR1 and CDR2: SGHRS and YFSETQ. The CDR3 length is 14 residues. CDR3 sequence: CASSLGGTAIEQYF. The CDR3 DNA sequence: TGCGCCAGCAGCTTGGGAGGGACAGCCATCGAGCAGTACTTC.

This chain joins TRBV3-1 and TRBJ2-7; no clear D. The germline V and J ends were trimmed by 0 bases and 2 bases, with 11 bases remaining between them. CDR3 length equals 15 residues. Germline assignment: CDR1 LGHDT and CDR2 YNNKEL (reference sequence). CDR3 residues: CASSQEPQSPYEQYF. Here the CDR3 DNA reads TGTGCCAGCAGCCAAGAACCCCAATCCCCCTACGAGCAGTACTTC.

This clonotype was seen more than once but under ten times. V gene TRBV20-1 combines with J gene TRBJ2-1, with 10 bases identical to TRBD2. Germline V gene data show CDR1 as DFQATT and CDR2 as SNEGSKA (reference sequence). The CDR3 is made up of 15 amino acids. V lost 5 bases to trimming and J lost 7 bases; unmatched junction nucleotides: 11. The CDR3 reads CSAWTSGPPGNEQFF. As DNA, the CDR3 is TGCAGTGCTTGGACTAGCGGTCCCCCGGGGAATGAGCAGTTCTTC.

CDR3 sequence (DNA): TGTGCCAGCAGTGGGGGCGGGGCTAGATACAATGAGCAGTTCTTC. Translating gives CASSGGGARYNEQFF. The chain couples TRBV27 to TRBJ2-1; D tentatively reads TRBD1 or TRBD2 (6 bases each). The V end lost 5 bases, the J end lost 4 bases, and 15 bases lay between the germline ends. This CDR3 is 15 amino acids long. The germline V gene has CDR1 MNHEY and CDR2 SMNVEV (reference sequence).

The chain carries TRBV12-3 or TRBV12-4 and TRBJ2-7, with a possible D match to TRBD2 (6 bases). The CDR3 consists of 14 residues. V shed 1 base and J shed 3 bases, with 10 bases lying between them. CDR3 DNA: TGTGCCAGCAGTTTAGGGACTAAGAACTACGAGCAGTACTTC. This codes for CASSLGTKNYEQYF.

V usage is TRBV2 and J usage is TRBJ2-3, with 12 bases lining up with TRBD2. CDR1 SNHLY and CDR2 FYNNEI come from the germline V gene. V lost 7 bases to trimming and J lost 4 bases; unmatched junction nucleotides: 6. The CDR3 contains 15 residues. This chain's CDR3 is CASKTSGRRADTQYF. Here the CDR3 DNA reads TGTGCCAGCAAGACTAGCGGGAGAAGGGCAGATACGCAGTATTTT. The full variable domain, in which reference TRBV2 and TRBJ2-3 provide the parts outside the CDR3, is EPEVTQTPSHQVTQMGQEVILRCVPISNHLYFYWYRQILGQKVEFLVSFYNNEISEKSEIFDDQFSVERPDGSNFTLKIRSTKLEDSAMYFCASKTSGRRADTQYFGPGTRLTVL.

The rearrangement uses TRBV7-3 and TRBJ2-5, with 8 bases fitting TRBD2. Germline trimming cut 1 base from V and 4 bases from J; bases unmatched to any gene: 8. The germline gives CDR1 SGHTA, CDR2 FQGTGA. The CDR3 covers 16 residues. The CDR3 loop reads CASSLIGSGVVETQYF. In nucleotides, the CDR3 is TGTGCCAGCAGCTTAATCGGTAGCGGGGTGGTAGAGACCCAGTACTTC. Full variable domain (missing parts from reference TRBV7-3 and TRBJ2-5): GAGVSQTPSNKVTEKGKYVELRCDPISGHTALYWYRQSLGQGPEFLIYFQGTGAADDSGLPNDRFFAVRPEGSVSTLKIQRTERGDSAVYLCASSLIGSGVVETQYFGPGTRLLVL.

The chain recombines TRBV7-8 with TRBJ1-5; D is perhaps TRBD1 (5 bases). The length of the CDR3 is 14 residues. CDR1 is SGHVS, CDR2 FQNEAQ, per germline. V lost 5 bases to trimming and J lost 6 bases, with 14 bases between them. CDR3 DNA sequence: TGTGCCAGCAGCCCCAGACAGTACAGTCAGCCCCAGCATTTT. Protein product: CASSPRQYSQPQHF.

This clonotype turned up a few times. The V call is TRBV27, the J call TRBJ2-7; 7 bases match TRBD1. From germline, CDR1 is MNHEY and CDR2 SMNVEV (reference sequence). The CDR3 is 12 residues long. V lost 4 bases, J lost 13 bases, and 10 bases stayed unmatched. The CDR3 DNA follows: TGTGCCAGCAGTTCCTCCGGGACAGCCACATACTTC. Protein: CASSSSGTATYF.

This clonotype was seen a few times. The J gene is TRBJ1-1, the V gene TRBV12-3 or TRBV12-4, with D possibly being TRBD1 (6 bases). The V end lost 8 bases, the J end lost 5 bases, and 18 bases lay between the germline ends. The CDR3 has 14 amino acids. This CDR3 is CASCKGVTITEAFF. As DNA, the CDR3 is TGTGCCAGCTGCAAGGGGGTTACGATTACTGAAGCTTTCTTT.

This clonotype was picked up many times. Here the CDR3 DNA reads TGTGCCAGCAGCCCACTAGCGGGAGGGCCGGATGAGCAGTTCTTC. It specifies CASSPLAGGPDEQFF. J is TRBJ2-1 and V is TRBV7-8; the match to TRBD2 covers 13 bases. CDR1 is SGHVS, CDR2 FQNEAQ, per germline. Trimming took 5 bases from V and 8 from J; bases not matched to a gene: 6. This CDR3 is built from 15 residues.

V gene TRBV12-3 or TRBV12-4 combines with J gene TRBJ2-7; D not certain. This CDR3 has 12 amino acids. The V and J ends lost 3 bases and 6 bases respectively, with 9 bases between them. In nucleotides, the CDR3 is TGTGCCAGCAGTTTCTTGAGGCCCGAGCAGTACTTC. This translates into CASSFLRPEQYF.

V gene TRBV4-1 combines with J gene TRBJ1-1; D gene unclear. The germline V gene has CDR1 MGHRA and CDR2 YSYEKL. CDR3 length equals 15 residues. V was shortened by 0 bases and J by 2 bases, with 10 bases between the two germline ends. CDR3 coding DNA: TGCGCCAGCAGCCAAGATAAGTCGGATAACACTGAAGCTTTCTTT. Protein: CASSQDKSDNTEAFF.